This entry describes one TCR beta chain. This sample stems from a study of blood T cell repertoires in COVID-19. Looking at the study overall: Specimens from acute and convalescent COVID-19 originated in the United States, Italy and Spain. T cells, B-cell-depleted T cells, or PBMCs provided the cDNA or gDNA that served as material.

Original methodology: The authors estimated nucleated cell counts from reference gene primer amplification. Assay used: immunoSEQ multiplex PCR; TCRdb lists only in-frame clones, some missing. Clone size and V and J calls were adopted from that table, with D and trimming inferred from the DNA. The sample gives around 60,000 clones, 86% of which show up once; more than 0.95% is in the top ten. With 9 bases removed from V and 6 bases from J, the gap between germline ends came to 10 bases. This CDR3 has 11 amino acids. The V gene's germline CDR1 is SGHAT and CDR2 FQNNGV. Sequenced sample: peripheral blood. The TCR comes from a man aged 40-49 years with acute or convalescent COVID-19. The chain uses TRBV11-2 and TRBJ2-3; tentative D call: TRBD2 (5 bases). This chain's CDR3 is CARDSVDTQYF. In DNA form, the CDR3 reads TGTGCCAGGGACTCGGTTGATACGCAGTATTTT.